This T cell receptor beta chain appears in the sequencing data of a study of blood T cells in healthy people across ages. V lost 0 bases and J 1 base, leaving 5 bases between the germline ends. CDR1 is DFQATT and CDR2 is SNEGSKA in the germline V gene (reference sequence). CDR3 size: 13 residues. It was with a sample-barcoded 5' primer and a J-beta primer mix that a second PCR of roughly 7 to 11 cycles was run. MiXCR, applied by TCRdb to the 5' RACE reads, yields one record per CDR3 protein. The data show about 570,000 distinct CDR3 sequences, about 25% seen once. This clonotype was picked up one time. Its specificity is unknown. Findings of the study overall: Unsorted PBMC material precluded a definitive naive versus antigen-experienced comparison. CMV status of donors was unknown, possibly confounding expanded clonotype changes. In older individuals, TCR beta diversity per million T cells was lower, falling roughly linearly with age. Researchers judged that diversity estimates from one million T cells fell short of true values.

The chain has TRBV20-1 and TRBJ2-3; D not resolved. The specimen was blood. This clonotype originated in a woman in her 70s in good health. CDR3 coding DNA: TGCAGTGCTAGAGAGATCCGCACAGATACGCAGTATTTT. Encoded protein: CSAREIRTDTQYF.